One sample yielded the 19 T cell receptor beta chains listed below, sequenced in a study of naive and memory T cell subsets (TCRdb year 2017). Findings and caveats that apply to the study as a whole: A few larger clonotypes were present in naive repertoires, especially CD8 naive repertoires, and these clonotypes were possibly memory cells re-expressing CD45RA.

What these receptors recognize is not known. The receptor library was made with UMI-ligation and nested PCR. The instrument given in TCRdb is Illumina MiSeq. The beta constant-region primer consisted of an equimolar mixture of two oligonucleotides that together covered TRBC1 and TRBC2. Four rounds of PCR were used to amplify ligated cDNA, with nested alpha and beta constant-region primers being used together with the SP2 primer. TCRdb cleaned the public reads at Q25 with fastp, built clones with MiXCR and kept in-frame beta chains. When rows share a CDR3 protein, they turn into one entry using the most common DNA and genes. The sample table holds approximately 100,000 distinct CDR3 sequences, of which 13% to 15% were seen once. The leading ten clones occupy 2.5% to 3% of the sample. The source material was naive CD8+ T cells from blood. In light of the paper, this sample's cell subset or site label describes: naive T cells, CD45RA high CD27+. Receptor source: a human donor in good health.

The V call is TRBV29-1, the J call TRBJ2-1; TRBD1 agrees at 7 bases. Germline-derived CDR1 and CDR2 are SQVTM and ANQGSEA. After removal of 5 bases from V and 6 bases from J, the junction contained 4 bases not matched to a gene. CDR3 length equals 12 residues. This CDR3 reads CSVLKGANEQFF. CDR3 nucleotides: TGCAGCGTTCTCAAGGGGGCCAATGAGCAGTTCTTC.

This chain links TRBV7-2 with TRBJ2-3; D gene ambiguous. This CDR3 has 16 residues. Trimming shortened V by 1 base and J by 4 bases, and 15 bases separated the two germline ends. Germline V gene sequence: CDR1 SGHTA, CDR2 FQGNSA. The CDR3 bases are TGTGCCAGCAGCTTAGAAAGAATTGAGAGAGCAGATACGCAGTATTTT. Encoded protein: CASSLERIERADTQYF.

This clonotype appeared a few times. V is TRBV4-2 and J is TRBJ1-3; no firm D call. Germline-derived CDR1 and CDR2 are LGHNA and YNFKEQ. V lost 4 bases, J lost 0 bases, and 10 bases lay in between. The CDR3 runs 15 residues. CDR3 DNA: TGTGCCAGCAGCCCCCCCCATGGCTCTGGAAACACCATATATTTT. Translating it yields CASSPPHGSGNTIYF.

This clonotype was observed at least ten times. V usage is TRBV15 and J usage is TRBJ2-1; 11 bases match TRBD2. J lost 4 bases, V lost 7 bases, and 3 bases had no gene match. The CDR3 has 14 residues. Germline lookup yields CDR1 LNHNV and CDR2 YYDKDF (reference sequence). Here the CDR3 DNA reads TGTGCCACCACCGGGACTAGCGGTTACAATGAGCAGTTCTTC. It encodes CATTGTSGYNEQFF. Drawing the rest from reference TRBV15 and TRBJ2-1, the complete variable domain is DAMVIQNPRYQVTQFGKPVTLSCSQTLNHNVMYWYQQKSSQAPKLLFHYYDKDFNNEADTPDNFQSRRPNTSFCFLDIRSPGLGDTAMYLCATTGTSGYNEQFFGPGTRLTVL.

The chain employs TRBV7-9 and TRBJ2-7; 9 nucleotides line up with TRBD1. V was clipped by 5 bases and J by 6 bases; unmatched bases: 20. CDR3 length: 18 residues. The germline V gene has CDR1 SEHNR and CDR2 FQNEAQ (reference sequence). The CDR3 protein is CASSGPGQGITGLSEQYF. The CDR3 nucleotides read TGTGCCAGCAGCGGACCGGGACAGGGCATCACTGGACTCTCCGAGCAGTACTTC.

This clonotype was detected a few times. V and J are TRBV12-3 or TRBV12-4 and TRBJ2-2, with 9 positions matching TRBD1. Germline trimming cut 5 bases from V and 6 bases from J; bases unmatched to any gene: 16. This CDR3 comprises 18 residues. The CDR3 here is CASSGYRDRVGHAGELFF. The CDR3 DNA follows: TGTGCCAGCAGTGGATACCGGGACAGGGTGGGGCACGCCGGGGAGCTGTTTTTT.

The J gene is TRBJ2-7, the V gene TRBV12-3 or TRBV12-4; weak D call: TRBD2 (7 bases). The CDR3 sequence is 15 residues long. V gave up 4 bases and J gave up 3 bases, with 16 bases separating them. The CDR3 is CASSSLGGGVYEQYF. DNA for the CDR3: TGTGCCAGCAGTTCCTTAGGAGGGGGGGTCTACGAGCAGTACTTC.

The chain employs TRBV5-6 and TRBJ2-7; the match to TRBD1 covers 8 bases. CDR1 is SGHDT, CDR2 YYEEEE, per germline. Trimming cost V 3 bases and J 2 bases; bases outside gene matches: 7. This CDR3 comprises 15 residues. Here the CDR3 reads CASSSEDRVAYEQYF. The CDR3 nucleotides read TGTGCCAGCAGCTCCGAGGACAGGGTTGCCTACGAGCAGTACTTC. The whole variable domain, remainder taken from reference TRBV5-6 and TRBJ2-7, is DAGVTQSPTHLIKTRGQQVTLRCSPKSGHDTVSWYQQALGQGPQFIFQYYEEEERQRGNFPDRFSGHQFPNYSSELNVNALLLGDSALYLCASSSEDRVAYEQYFGPGTRLTVT.

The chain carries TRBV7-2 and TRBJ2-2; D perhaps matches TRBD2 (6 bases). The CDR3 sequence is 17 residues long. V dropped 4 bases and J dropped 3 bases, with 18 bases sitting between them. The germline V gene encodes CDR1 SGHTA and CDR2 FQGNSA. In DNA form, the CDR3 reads TGTGCCAGCAGCTGGCAAACCTTCGGAGGGTACACCGGGGAGCTGTTTTTT. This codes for CASSWQTFGGYTGELFF.

This CDR3 is CASTLHITGGSRGTDTQYF. As DNA, the CDR3 is TGTGCCAGCACCCTACACATCACGGGCGGGAGCAGGGGCACAGATACGCAGTATTTT. The chain is built from TRBV28 and TRBJ2-3; 7 bases agree with TRBD2. The CDR3 length is 19 residues. Germline assignment: CDR1 MDHEN and CDR2 SYDVKM. V gave up 7 bases and J gave up 1 base; unmatched junction bases: 20.

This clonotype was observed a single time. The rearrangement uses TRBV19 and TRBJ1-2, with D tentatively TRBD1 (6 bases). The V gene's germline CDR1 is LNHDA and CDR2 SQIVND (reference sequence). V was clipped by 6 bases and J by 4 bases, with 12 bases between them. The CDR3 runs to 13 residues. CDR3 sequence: CASSQQGIYGYTF. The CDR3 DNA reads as TGTGCCAGTAGCCAACAGGGTATCTATGGCTACACCTTC.

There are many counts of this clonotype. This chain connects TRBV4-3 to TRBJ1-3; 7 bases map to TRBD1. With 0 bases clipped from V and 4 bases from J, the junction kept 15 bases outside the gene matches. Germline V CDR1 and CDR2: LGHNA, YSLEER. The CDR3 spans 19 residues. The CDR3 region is CASSQDRQGSSYLGNTIYF. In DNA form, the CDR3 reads TGCGCCAGCAGCCAAGATAGACAGGGATCCTCTTATTTGGGAAACACCATATATTTT.

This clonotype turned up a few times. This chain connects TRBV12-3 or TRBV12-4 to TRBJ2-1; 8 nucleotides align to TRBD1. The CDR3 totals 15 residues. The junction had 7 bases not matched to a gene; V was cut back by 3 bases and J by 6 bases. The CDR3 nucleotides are TGTGCCAGCAGTTTTGGGACAGGCCGAGGCAATGAGCAGTTCTTC. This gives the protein CASSFGTGRGNEQFF.

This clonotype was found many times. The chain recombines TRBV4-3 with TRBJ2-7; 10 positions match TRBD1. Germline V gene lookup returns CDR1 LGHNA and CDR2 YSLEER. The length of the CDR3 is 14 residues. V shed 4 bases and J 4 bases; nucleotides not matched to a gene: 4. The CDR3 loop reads CASSPGQGEYEQYF. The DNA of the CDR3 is TGCGCCAGCAGCCCAGGACAGGGGGAATACGAGCAGTACTTC.

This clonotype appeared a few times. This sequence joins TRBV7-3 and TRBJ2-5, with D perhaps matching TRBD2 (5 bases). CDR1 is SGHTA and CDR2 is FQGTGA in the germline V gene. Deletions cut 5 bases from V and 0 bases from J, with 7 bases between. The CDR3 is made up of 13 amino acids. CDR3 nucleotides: TGTGCCAGCAGCCCGGACTACCAAGAGACCCAGTACTTC. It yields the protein CASSPDYQETQYF.

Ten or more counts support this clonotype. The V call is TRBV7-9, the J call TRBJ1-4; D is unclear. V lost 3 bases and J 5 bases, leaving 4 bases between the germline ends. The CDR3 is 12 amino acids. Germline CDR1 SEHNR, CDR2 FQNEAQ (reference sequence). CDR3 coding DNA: TGTGCCAGCAGCTTCTCAAATGAAAAACTGTTTTTT. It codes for CASSFSNEKLFF.

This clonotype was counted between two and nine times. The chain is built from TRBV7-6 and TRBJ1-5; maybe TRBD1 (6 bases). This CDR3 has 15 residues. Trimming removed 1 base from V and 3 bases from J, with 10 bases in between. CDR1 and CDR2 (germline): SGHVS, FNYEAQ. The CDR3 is CASSLGTAFNQPQHF. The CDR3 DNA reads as TGTGCCAGCAGCTTAGGGACAGCCTTCAATCAGCCCCAGCATTTT.

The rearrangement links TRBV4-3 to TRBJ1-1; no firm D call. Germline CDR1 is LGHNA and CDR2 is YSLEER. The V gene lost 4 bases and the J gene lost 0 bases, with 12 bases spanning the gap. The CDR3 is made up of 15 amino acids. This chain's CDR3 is CASSPRRLMNTEAFF. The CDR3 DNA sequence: TGCGCCAGCAGCCCCCGACGGCTCATGAACACTGAAGCTTTCTTT.

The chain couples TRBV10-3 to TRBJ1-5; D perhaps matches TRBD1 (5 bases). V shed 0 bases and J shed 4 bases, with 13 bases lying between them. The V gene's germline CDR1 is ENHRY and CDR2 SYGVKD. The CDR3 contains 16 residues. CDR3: CAISESKFGGNQPQHF. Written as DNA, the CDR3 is TGTGCCATCAGTGAGTCAAAATTTGGGGGGAATCAGCCCCAGCATTTT.